Each of the 19 T cell receptor beta chains below was sequenced from the same sample in a study of T-cell reconstitution after alpha-beta-depleted transplantation in children. Molecular barcoding with unique molecular identifiers was used for the TCRbeta library. MiXCR, applied by TCRdb to the PCR reads, yields one record per CDR3 protein. Of 200,000 to 300,000 distinct CDR3 sequences listed, roughly 8.2% are singletons. The input for sequencing was PBMCs, mostly from graft donor cells, taken 180 days after TCRalphabeta/CD19-depleted stem cell transplant. The receptors stem from a male patient under 18 who had a stem cell transplant for acute lymphoblastic leukemia, so the T cells may come from the graft donor.

This clonotype was recorded at least ten times. The chain carries TRBV20-1 and TRBJ2-7; D remains unclear. Germline CDR1 reads DFQATT; CDR2 reads SNEGSKA (reference sequence). The CDR3 covers 13 residues. V lost 1 base and J 7 bases, leaving 14 bases between the germline ends. The DNA for the CDR3 is TGCAGTGCTAGAGGGGCCTGGCTGGATGAGCAGTACTTC. Protein product: CSARGAWLDEQYF.

This clonotype was seen only a few times. The chain is built from TRBV7-9 and TRBJ2-7; a possible D gene is TRBD2 (6 bases). Germline V lookup: CDR1 SEHNR, CDR2 FQNEAQ (reference sequence). Trimming shortened V by 5 bases and J by 4 bases, and 18 bases separated the two germline ends. This CDR3 is 15 amino acids long. CDR3: CASSRGWAGTYEQYF. CDR3 in DNA: TGTGCCAGCAGCCGGGGGTGGGCGGGAACTTACGAGCAGTACTTC.

This clonotype showed up many times. The rearrangement links TRBV12-3 or TRBV12-4 to TRBJ2-5; tentative D call: TRBD2 (6 bases). The CDR3 has 14 amino acids. V was clipped by 4 bases and J by 5 bases, with 14 bases between them. CDR3 sequence reads: CASSSRLESETQYF. CDR3 bases: TGTGCCAGCAGTTCCCGACTAGAATCTGAGACCCAGTACTTC.

This clonotype was observed at least ten times. The V and J genes are TRBV18 and TRBJ1-1; D not resolved. CDR3 length: 15 amino acids. Germline V gene data show CDR1 as KGHSH and CDR2 as LQKENI. V lost 6 bases and J lost 0, with 14 bases in between. In DNA form, the CDR3 reads TGTGCCAGCTCCCTCTTCGGACGGATGAACACTGAAGCTTTCTTT. It encodes CASSLFGRMNTEAFF.

This clonotype was seen many times. The rearrangement joins TRBV11-2 to TRBJ2-5, with D possibly matching TRBD1 (5 bases). Trimming cost V 6 bases and J 4 bases, with 15 bases left between them. The CDR3 loop spans 14 amino acids. In germline, CDR1 is SGHAT, CDR2 FQNNGV. CDR3 region: CASSPIGVRETQYF. CDR3 in DNA: TGTGCCAGCAGTCCCATAGGGGTTAGAGAGACCCAGTACTTC.

This clonotype was counted once. The chain combines TRBV18 with TRBJ2-5; D is undetermined. Germline V gene sequence: CDR1 KGHSH, CDR2 LQKENI. This CDR3 spans 13 amino acids. The ends were cut back, 3 bases at V and 5 bases at J, with 10 bases in the middle. CDR3 residues: CASSPDDGETQYF. As DNA, the CDR3 is TGTGCCAGCTCACCGGACGACGGGGAGACCCAGTACTTC.

This clonotype came up many times. The chain has TRBV6-2 or TRBV6-3 and TRBJ2-7; D tentatively reads TRBD1 or TRBD2 (5 bases each). CDR1 is MNHEY and CDR2 is SVGEGT in the germline V gene. The CDR3 spans 12 residues. V gave up 8 bases and J gave up 5 bases, with 13 bases separating them. Written as DNA, the CDR3 is TGTGCCAGCGGGAGCAGGGCCCACGAGCAGTACTTC. Protein product: CASGSRAHEQYF.

This clonotype was found many times. The chain has TRBV20-1 and TRBJ2-1, with D unresolved. The CDR3 runs to 13 residues. V was shortened by 4 bases and J by 1 base, with 8 bases between the two germline ends. Germline-derived CDR1 and CDR2 are DFQATT and SNEGSKA (reference sequence). The CDR3 loop is CSATAPSYNEQFF. The CDR3 region has the DNA TGCAGTGCTACGGCGCCTTCCTACAATGAGCAGTTCTTC.

This clonotype has ten or more counts. The rearrangement uses TRBV7-3 and TRBJ2-7; a weak D match, TRBD2 (5 bases). Trimming removed 5 bases from V and 7 bases from J, with 15 bases in between. CDR3 length: 13 residues. CDR1 is SGHTA, CDR2 FQGTGA, per germline. The CDR3 is CASSVSFTGEQYF. For the CDR3, the DNA is TGTGCCAGCAGCGTTAGCTTTACGGGAGAGCAGTACTTC.

This clonotype was observed many times. This chain links TRBV28 with TRBJ1-1, with TRBD1 as a possible D gene (5 bases). Per the germline V gene, CDR1 is MDHEN and CDR2 is SYDVKM. This CDR3 spans 15 amino acids. The ends were cut back, 7 bases at V and 1 base at J, with 16 bases in the middle. CDR3 residues: CASTPHNGANTEAFF. In DNA form, the CDR3 reads TGTGCCAGCACCCCGCACAACGGGGCGAACACTGAAGCTTTCTTT. The full variable domain, its missing parts supplied by reference TRBV28 and TRBJ1-1, is DVKVTQSSRYLVKRTGEKVFLECVQDMDHENMFWYRQDPGLGLRLIYFSYDVKMKEKGDIPEGYSVSREKKERFSLILESASTNQTSMYLCASTPHNGANTEAFFGQGTRLTVV.

This clonotype was seen a few times. V gene TRBV9 combines with J gene TRBJ2-2, with D perhaps matching TRBD1 (5 bases). Trimming stripped 3 bases from V and 6 bases from J, with 18 bases between. This CDR3 region has 16 residues. CDR1 is SGDLS, CDR2 YYNGEE, per germline. The CDR3 DNA is TGTGCCAGCAGCGCGATCCCCCAGGGATGGGCCGGGGAGCTGTTTTTT. This gives the protein CASSAIPQGWAGELFF.

This rearrangement joins TRBV20-1 to TRBJ1-2, with D tentatively TRBD1 (5 bases). Looked up from germline, CDR1 is DFQATT and CDR2 is SNEGSKA (reference sequence). The CDR3 consists of 13 residues. The V gene lost 2 bases and the J gene lost 4 bases, with 11 bases spanning the gap. CDR3 sequence: CSARYPDSYGYTF. The CDR3 bases are TGCAGTGCTAGATACCCAGACAGCTATGGCTACACCTTC.

This clonotype was recorded a few times. The chain carries TRBV14 and TRBJ1-5, with unresolved D. V lost 0 bases and J 0 bases, leaving 15 bases between the germline ends. Per the germline V gene, CDR1 is SGHDN and CDR2 is FVKESK. The CDR3 is 18 residues long. The CDR3 nucleotides are TGTGCCAGCAGCCAAGAGGTTAGTGGGGTTCATAGCAATCAGCCCCAGCATTTT. It yields the protein CASSQEVSGVHSNQPQHF.

This clonotype was seen at least ten times. This rearrangement joins TRBV20-1 to TRBJ2-1; a weak D match, TRBD1 (5 bases). The CDR3 covers 12 residues. V lost 3 bases to trimming and J lost 6 bases, with 9 bases between them. Germline V CDR1 and CDR2: DFQATT, SNEGSKA (reference sequence). This chain's CDR3 is CSASTGPNEQFF. As DNA, the CDR3 is TGCAGTGCTAGCACAGGTCCCAATGAGCAGTTCTTC.

V and J are TRBV20-1 and TRBJ2-3, with TRBD2 identical over 8 bases. Germline-derived CDR1 and CDR2 are DFQATT and SNEGSKA (reference sequence). Germline trimming cut 3 bases from V and 1 base from J; bases unmatched to any gene: 3. The CDR3 has 14 amino acids. CDR3 DNA: TGCAGTGCTAGCGGGGGGGCCGGCACAGATACGCAGTATTTT. Protein sequence: CSASGGAGTDTQYF.

This clonotype was observed many times. This chain links TRBV6-1 with TRBJ1-3; 7 bases align to TRBD1. Looked up from germline, CDR1 is MNHNS and CDR2 is SASEGT. The CDR3 has 14 residues. The V and J ends lost 7 bases and 3 bases, in that order; junction bases with no gene match: 6. This CDR3 reads CASTTGQFGNTIYF. The CDR3 coding sequence is TGTGCCAGCACCACGGGACAGTTTGGAAACACCATATATTTT.

This clonotype was detected many times. The chain links TRBV7-9 to TRBJ1-5, with a possible D match to TRBD1 (5 bases). V lost 5 bases to trimming and J lost 3 bases, with 11 bases between them. The length of the CDR3 is 14 residues. Germline CDR1 and CDR2: SEHNR and FQNEAQ (reference sequence). The CDR3, as DNA: TGTGCCAGCAGCCTGGGGCGGGACAATCAGCCCCAGCATTTT. Its translation: CASSLGRDNQPQHF. Variable domain in full (rest from reference TRBV7-9 and TRBJ1-5): DTGVSQNPRHKITKRGQNVTFRCDPISEHNRLYWYRQTLGQGPEFLTYFQNEAQLEKSRLLSDRFSAERPKGSFSTLEIQRTEQGDSAMYLCASSLGRDNQPQHFGDGTRLSIL.

This clonotype has ten or more counts. The chain uses TRBV7-9 and TRBJ2-1, with 7 bases that match TRBD2. Germline lookup yields CDR1 SEHNR and CDR2 FQNEAQ (reference sequence). Trimming removed 3 bases from V and 8 bases from J; junction bases left unmatched: 7. This CDR3 has 14 amino acids. In DNA, the CDR3 is TGTGCCAGCAGCTTCGCGGGGGTCGGAGATGAGCAGTTCTTC. Its translation: CASSFAGVGDEQFF.

This clonotype occurred many times. This rearrangement joins TRBV14 to TRBJ2-1, with D perhaps matching TRBD2 (6 bases). From germline, CDR1 is SGHDN and CDR2 FVKESK. Trimming removed 0 bases at V and 13 bases at J, with 10 bases between. This CDR3 is 12 amino acids long. The DNA for the CDR3 is TGTGCCAGCAGCCAAGAGGCGGGGCCTCAGTTCTTC. Its protein product is CASSQEAGPQFF.